This T cell receptor (beta chain) was obtained from a study of early T cells in non-severe SARS-CoV-2 infection. Germline V gives CDR1 LNHDA, CDR2 SQIVND (reference sequence). J lost 8 bases, V lost 5 bases, and 8 bases had no gene match. CDR3 size: 13 residues. Note on this clonotype: Its antigen remains unknown.

TCRdb reprocessed the 5' RACE reads via MiXCR and lists one record per CDR3 protein. The profile shows 35,000 to 50,000 distinct CDR3 sequences, 20% to 25% of them singletons. Overall study results and limits: Sequences matched to VDJdb favored anti-spike CD8 responses, while private and CD4 specificities were missed.

The chain joins TRBV19 to TRBJ1-2; 7 nucleotides match TRBD1. The material was whole blood, obtained at baseline. This TCR came from an adult who was a healthcare worker with PCR-confirmed SARS-CoV-2 infection or an uninfected control (not recorded which). CDR3 amino acids: CASSQAGGRGYTF. The CDR3 DNA follows: TGTGCCAGTAGTCAGGCAGGGGGACGAGGCTACACCTTC.